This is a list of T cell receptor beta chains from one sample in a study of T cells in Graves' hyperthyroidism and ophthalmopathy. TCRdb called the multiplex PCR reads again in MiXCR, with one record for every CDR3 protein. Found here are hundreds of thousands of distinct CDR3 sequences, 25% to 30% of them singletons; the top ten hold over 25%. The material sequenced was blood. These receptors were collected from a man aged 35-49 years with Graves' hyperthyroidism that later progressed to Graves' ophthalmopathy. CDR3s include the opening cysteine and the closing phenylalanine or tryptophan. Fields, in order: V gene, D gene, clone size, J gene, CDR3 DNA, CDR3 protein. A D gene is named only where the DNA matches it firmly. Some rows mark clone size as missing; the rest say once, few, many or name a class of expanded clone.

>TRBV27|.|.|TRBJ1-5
TGTGCCAGCAGTCAAGGGTGGGGGGTCCCCCAGCATTTT
CASSQGWGVPQHF
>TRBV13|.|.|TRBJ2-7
TGTGCCAGCAGCCCCTCTTGGGGCTCACCCTACGAGCAGTACTTC
CASSPSWGSPYEQYF
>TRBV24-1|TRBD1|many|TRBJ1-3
TGTGCCACCGGAGACAGGGCTGGAAACACCATATATTTT
CATGDRAGNTIYF
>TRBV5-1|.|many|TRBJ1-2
TGCGCCAGCAGCTTGGAAGGGGATAAATATGGCTACACCTTC
CASSLEGDKYGYTF
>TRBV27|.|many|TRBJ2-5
TGTGCCAGCAGTTTCGTCAGGGCGTCGGAAGAGACCCAGTACTTC
CASSFVRASEETQYF
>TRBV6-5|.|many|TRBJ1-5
TGTGCCAGCAGGATGGGACTTGGGGATACTCAGCCCCAGCATTTT
CASRMGLGDTQPQHF
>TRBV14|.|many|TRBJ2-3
TGTGCCAGCAGCCGGGGCTTTAGGCGTCATACGCAGTATTTT
CASSRGFRRHTQYF
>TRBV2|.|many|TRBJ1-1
TGTGCCAGCACCGAAAACCAATTACCCCGGAACACTGAAGCTTTCTTT
CASTENQLPRNTEAFF
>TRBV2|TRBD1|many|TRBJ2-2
TGTGCCAGCAATGACAGGGGGCGGGCGAACACCGGGGAGCTGTTTTTT
CASNDRGRANTGELFF
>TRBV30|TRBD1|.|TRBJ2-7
TGTGCCTGGGACAGGGATAACGGCGAGCAGTACTTC
CAWDRDNGEQYF
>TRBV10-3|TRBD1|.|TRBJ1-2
TGTGCCATCCGGGACAGTCTAAACTATGGCTACACCTTC
CAIRDSLNYGYTF
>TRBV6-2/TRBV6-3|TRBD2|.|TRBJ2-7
TGTGCCAGCAGTCCTTGGACTAGCGGGACCTACGAGCAGTACTTC
CASSPWTSGTYEQYF
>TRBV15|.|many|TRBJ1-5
TGTGCCACCAGCAGACAGGGGAATCAGCCCCAGCATTTT
CATSRQGNQPQHF
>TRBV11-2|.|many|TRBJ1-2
TGTGCCAGCAGCTCACTCCGGGACCCCAAAGGCTACACCTTC
CASSSLRDPKGYTF
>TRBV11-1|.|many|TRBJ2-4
TGTGCCAGCAGCTTAATGTTCAGGGGTCCAGCCAAAAACATTCAGTACTTC
CASSLMFRGPAKNIQYF
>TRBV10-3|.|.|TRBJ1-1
TGTGCCATCAGTGTAGGAGACATGAACACTGAAGCTTTCTTT
CAISVGDMNTEAFF
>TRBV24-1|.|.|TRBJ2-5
TGTGCCACCAGCGGGGAAGTGCAAGAGACCCAGTACTTC
CATSGEVQETQYF
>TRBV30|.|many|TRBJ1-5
TGTGCCTGGAGCGACGGACAGCAGCCCCAGCATTTT
CAWSDGQQPQHF
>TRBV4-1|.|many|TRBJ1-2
TGCGCCAGCAGCTCGCCCACCTCCTATGGCTACACCTTC
CASSSPTSYGYTF
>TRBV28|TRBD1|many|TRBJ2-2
TGTGCCAGCAGCTCGGACAGGGGAAACACCGGGGAGCTGTTTTTT
CASSSDRGNTGELFF
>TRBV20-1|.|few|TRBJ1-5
TGCAGTGCTAGGGGGCAGGTCGGTCAGCCCCAGCATTTT
CSARGQVGQPQHF
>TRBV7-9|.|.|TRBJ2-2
TGCGCCAGCAGCCAAAGGCCAGAGGAGCCCGGGGAGCTGTTTTTT
CASSQRPEEPGELFF
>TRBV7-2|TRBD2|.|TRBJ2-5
TGTGCCAGCAGCACCCGGGAGGGCCGCGAGGAGACCCAGTACTTC
CASSTREGREETQYF
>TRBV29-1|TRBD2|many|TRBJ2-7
TGCAGCGTTGCTGGTAGCGGGAGGTACGAGCAGTACTTC
CSVAGSGRYEQYF
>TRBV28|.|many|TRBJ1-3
TGTGCCGAGGAGACTATTGGAAACACCATATATTTT
CAEETIGNTIYF
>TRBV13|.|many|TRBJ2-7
TGTGCCAGCAGCCTAAGGTCTAGCAGCGAGCAGTACTTC
CASSLRSSSEQYF
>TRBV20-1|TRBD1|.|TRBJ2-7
TGCAGTGCGCCGCACGGGACAGGTCGAGGCTACGAGCAGTACTTC
CSAPHGTGRGYEQYF
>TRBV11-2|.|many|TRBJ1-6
TGTGCCAGCAGCGTCTGGGACGGTGTTACTTCACCCCTCCACTTT
CASSVWDGVTSPLHF
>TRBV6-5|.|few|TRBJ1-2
TGTGCCAGCAGTTCCATGGACAGTCGAGACATAGATGGCTACACCTTC
CASSSMDSRDIDGYTF
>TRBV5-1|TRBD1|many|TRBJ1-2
TGCGCCAGCAGCTCATCGGGTCGGGACAGGACATATGGCTACACCTTC
CASSSSGRDRTYGYTF
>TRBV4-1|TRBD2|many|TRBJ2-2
TGCGCCAGCAGCCAACTAGCGGGAGGTTTTACCGGGGAGCTGTTTTTT
CASSQLAGGFTGELFF
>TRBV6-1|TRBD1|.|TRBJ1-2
TGTGCCAGCAGTACAGACAGGGATGGCTACACCTTC
CASSTDRDGYTF
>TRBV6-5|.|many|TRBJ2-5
TGTGCCAGCAGTTACTCGCCCGCCGCGGAGACCCAGTACTTC
CASSYSPAAETQYF
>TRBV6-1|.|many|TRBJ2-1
TGTGCCAGCAGAAGGTACAATGAGCAGTTCTTC
CASRRYNEQFF
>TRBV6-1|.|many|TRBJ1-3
TGTGCCAGCAGTGAAGTAGCAGGGAGCTCTGGAAACACCATATATTTT
CASSEVAGSSGNTIYF
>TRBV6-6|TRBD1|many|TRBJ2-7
TGTGCCAGCTGGGGACAGGGAAAGACATACGAGCAGTACTTC
CASWGQGKTYEQYF
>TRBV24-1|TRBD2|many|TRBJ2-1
TGTGCCACCAGTGATGCGGGGGGGCGGGAGTTAGTCAATGAGCAGTTCTTC
CATSDAGGRELVNEQFF
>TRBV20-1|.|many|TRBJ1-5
TGCAGTGCTAATACAGGAAGTCAGCCCCAGCATTTT
CSANTGSQPQHF
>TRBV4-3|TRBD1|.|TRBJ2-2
TGCGCCAGCAGCCGCCGGACAGGGTGGGACACCGGGGAGCTGTTTTTT
CASSRRTGWDTGELFF
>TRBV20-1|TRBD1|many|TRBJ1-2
TGCAGTGCTAGACAAACATCCGGGACAGGGGGATCCGGCTACACCTTC
CSARQTSGTGGSGYTF
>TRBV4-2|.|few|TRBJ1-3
TGTGCCAGCAGCCGGGACGGCGGGAGCTCTGGAAACACCATATATTTT
CASSRDGGSSGNTIYF
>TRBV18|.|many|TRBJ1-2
TGTGCCAGCTCACCGTTGAAGGGGAACTATGGCTACACCTTC
CASSPLKGNYGYTF
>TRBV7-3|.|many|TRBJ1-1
TGTGCCAGCAGCTTAAACTCGGACACTGAAGCTTTCTTT
CASSLNSDTEAFF
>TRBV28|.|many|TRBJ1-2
TGTGCCAGCAGTTTTAGAGGTGTTTCTCAATACGGAGGCTACACCTTC
CASSFRGVSQYGGYTF
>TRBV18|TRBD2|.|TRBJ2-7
TGTGCCAGCTCACCACAGACTAGCGGATACGAGCAGTACTTC
CASSPQTSGYEQYF
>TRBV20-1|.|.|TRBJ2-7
TGCAGTGCAGAGAATGCTCAGTCGAACTACGAGCAGTACTTC
CSAENAQSNYEQYF
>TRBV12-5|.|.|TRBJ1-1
TGTGCTAGCAGTCCCACTACAGGGCAGAGCGGGAACACTGAAGCTTTCTTT
CASSPTTGQSGNTEAFF
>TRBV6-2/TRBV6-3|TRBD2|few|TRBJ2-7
TGTGCCAGCAGGGTGACTAGCGGATACTACGAGCAGTACTTC
CASRVTSGYYEQYF
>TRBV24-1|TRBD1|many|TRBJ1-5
TGTGCCACCAGTGACACCAGACAGGGAGCGGGCAATCAGCCCCAGCATTTT
CATSDTRQGAGNQPQHF
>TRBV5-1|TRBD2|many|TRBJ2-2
TGCGCCAGCAGCCTCTCCCGGGCTAGCGGGAGGACCGGGGAGCTGTTTTTT
CASSLSRASGRTGELFF
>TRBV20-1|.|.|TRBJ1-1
TGCAGTGCTGGGGGCGGGGGGCAGAACACTGAAGCTTTCTTT
CSAGGGGQNTEAFF
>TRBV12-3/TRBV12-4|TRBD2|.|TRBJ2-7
TGTGCCAGCAGTTTGAGCGGGAGGGGTTCCTACGAGCAGTACTTC
CASSLSGRGSYEQYF
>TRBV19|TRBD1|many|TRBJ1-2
TGTGCCAGTAGTATGGACAGGAATGGCTACACCTTC
CASSMDRNGYTF
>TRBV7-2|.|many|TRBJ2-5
TGTGCCAGCAGCTGGACGGGGACCCAGTACTTC
CASSWTGTQYF
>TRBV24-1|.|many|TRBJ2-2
TGTGCCACCAGTGAAAACAGGAAAACGAACACCGGGGAGCTGTTTTTT
CATSENRKTNTGELFF
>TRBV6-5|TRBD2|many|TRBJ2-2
TGTGCCAGCAGTTACTCGGCGGGAGCGAACACCGGGGAGCTGTTTTTT
CASSYSAGANTGELFF
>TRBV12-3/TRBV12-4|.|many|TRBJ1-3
TGTGCCAGCAGTTTACCCCGGGGGCGCGGTGGAAACACCATATATTTT
CASSLPRGRGGNTIYF
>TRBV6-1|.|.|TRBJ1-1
TGTGCCAGCAGAAAGACTCCCGTCCCTGAAGCTTTCTTT
CASRKTPVPEAFF
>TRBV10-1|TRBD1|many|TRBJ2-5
TGCGCCAGCAGCAGACAGGGACAGACAGAGACCCAGTACTTC
CASSRQGQTETQYF